These 16 T cell receptor beta chains originate from one sample sequenced in a study of blood T cell repertoires in COVID-19. Method: immunoSEQ multiplex PCR; TCRdb's copy keeps in-frame clones and lacks some. The data contain around 460,000 clones, about 90% of them singletons. Sequencing was carried out using peripheral blood. The receptor source for this set is a man aged 18 to 29 with COVID-19, enrolled during active disease.

Only a few counts were recorded for this clone. V and J are TRBV2 and TRBJ1-4; TRBD1 is a possible D gene (5 bases). The CDR3 is 16 residues long. Germline V gives CDR1 SNHLY, CDR2 FYNNEI. Trimming shortened V by 5 bases and J by 0 bases, and 13 bases separated the two germline ends. As DNA, the CDR3 is TGTGCCAGCAGTCTGGTAGGACAAGCAACTAATGAAAAACTGTTTTTT. Amino acid sequence: CASSLVGQATNEKLFF.

The chain employs TRBV24-1 and TRBJ1-5, with 9 bases matching TRBD1. This CDR3 is 17 amino acids long. V shed 5 bases, J shed 2 bases, and the junction held 9 bases outside the gene matches. CDR1 is KGHDR, CDR2 SFDVKD, per germline. The CDR3 nucleotides are TGTGCCACCAGTGGTGGGAGGGGACAGGGTGGCAATCAGCCCCAGCATTTT. This sequence encodes CATSGGRGQGGNQPQHF.

The chain has TRBV4-1 and TRBJ2-5, with 7 bases identical to TRBD2. The CDR3 loop spans 16 amino acids. Germline CDR1 MGHRA, CDR2 YSYEKL. The J segment lost 1 base and the V segment lost 1 base, leaving 6 bases of the junction unmatched. CDR3 sequence: CASSQGPSSGQETQYF. CDR3 sequence (DNA): TGCGCCAGCAGCCAAGGACCTTCTAGCGGCCAAGAGACCCAGTACTTC.

The chain uses TRBV19 and TRBJ2-7; tentatively, D is TRBD1 (6 bases). This CDR3 spans 14 amino acids. Germline CDR1 is LNHDA and CDR2 is SQIVND (reference sequence). Deletions cut 3 bases from V and 5 bases from J, with 14 bases between. CDR3 sequence (DNA): TGTGCCAGTAGTATCCTCGGACAGTTCCACGAGCAGTACTTC. Protein product: CASSILGQFHEQYF.

The chain recombines TRBV9 with TRBJ1-1, with 8 bases matching TRBD1. The V gene's germline CDR1 is SGDLS and CDR2 YYNGEE. After removal of 2 bases from V and 7 bases from J, the junction contained 7 bases not matched to a gene. The CDR3 is made up of 14 amino acids. Here the CDR3 reads CASSVFAGQVEAFF. CDR3 in DNA: TGTGCCAGCAGCGTCTTCGCGGGACAGGTTGAAGCTTTCTTT.

The V and J genes are TRBV5-6 and TRBJ1-1, with a weak D call TRBD1 (6 bases). This CDR3 region has 14 residues. The V gene's germline CDR1 is SGHDT and CDR2 YYEEEE. Trimming left V 4 bases short and J 3 bases short, with 13 bases between. CDR3 DNA sequence: TGTGCCAGCAGCCCAGGGGTGGCGTACACTGAAGCTTTCTTT. This encodes CASSPGVAYTEAFF.

The chain is built from TRBV7-2 and TRBJ1-2, with unresolved D. Trimming shortened V by 5 bases and J by 5 bases, and 6 bases separated the two germline ends. The CDR3 length is 11 residues. CDR1 is SGHTA, CDR2 FQGNSA, per germline. For the CDR3, the DNA is TGTGCCAGCAGCCCCCAATATGGCTACACCTTC. This codes for CASSPQYGYTF.

The chain recombines TRBV30 with TRBJ1-4; no clear D. The V gene's germline CDR1 is GTSNPN and CDR2 SVGIG (reference sequence). The V end lost 2 bases, the J end lost 5 bases, and 9 bases lay between the germline ends. The CDR3 has 13 residues. The CDR3 sequence is CAWSLAQNEKLFF. The CDR3 DNA sequence: TGTGCCTGGAGTTTGGCTCAGAATGAAAAACTGTTTTTT. Full variable domain (remainder filled in from reference TRBV30 and TRBJ1-4): SQTIHQWPATLVQPVGSPLSLECTVEGTSNPNLYWYRQAAGRGLQLLFYSVGIGQISSEVPQNLSASRPQDRQFILSSKKLLLSDSGFYLCAWSLAQNEKLFFGSGTQLSVL.

The rearrangement links TRBV11-3 to TRBJ2-3; 13 bases map to TRBD2. The CDR3 has 17 residues. The germline CDR1 and CDR2 sequences are SGHNT and YENEEA. Trimming cost V 4 bases and J 8 bases; bases outside gene matches: 12. The CDR3 region is CASSYNGLAGVDGTQYF. The CDR3 nucleotides read TGTGCCAGCAGCTATAACGGACTAGCGGGAGTCGACGGTACGCAGTATTTT.

This rearrangement joins TRBV4-2 to TRBJ2-7, with 10 bases fitting TRBD1. Looked up from germline, CDR1 is LGHNA and CDR2 is YNFKEQ. The CDR3 has 15 residues. The V segment lost 0 bases and the J segment 2 bases; nucleotides outside the gene matches: 1. DNA for the CDR3: TGTGCCAGCAGCCAAGAGGGGACAGGGGCCTACGAGCAGTACTTC. Protein: CASSQEGTGAYEQYF.

The chain links TRBV18 to TRBJ2-7, with D unresolved. Germline loops: CDR1 KGHSH, CDR2 LQKENI. Deletions cut 4 bases from V and 2 bases from J, with 12 bases between. The CDR3 consists of 14 residues. CDR3 in DNA: TGTGCCAGCTCACGATCCACTACCGCCTACGAGCAGTACTTC. Protein: CASSRSTTAYEQYF. Combining the CDR3 with reference TRBV18 and TRBJ2-7 gives the whole variable domain NAGVMQNPRHLVRRRGQEARLRCSPMKGHSHVYWYRQLPEEGLKFMVYLQKENIIDESGMPKERFSAEFPKEGPSILRIQQVVRGDSAAYFCASSRSTTAYEQYFGPGTRLTVT.

The chain couples TRBV11-1 to TRBJ2-5, with 7 bases aligning to TRBD2. Per germline, CDR1 SGHAT and CDR2 FQDESV (reference sequence). The ends lost 7 bases at V and 1 base at J; junction bases unmatched: 6. The CDR3 loop spans 14 amino acids. The CDR3 sequence is CASTTPSGQETQYF. The CDR3 bases are TGTGCCAGCACCACTCCTAGCGGCCAAGAGACCCAGTACTTC.

This rearrangement joins TRBV11-3 to TRBJ2-7, with 9 bases lining up with TRBD1. Trimming took 4 bases from V and 6 from J; bases not matched to a gene: 7. This CDR3 spans 14 amino acids. Germline values: CDR1 SGHNT, CDR2 YENEEA. The CDR3 nucleotides are TGTGCCAGCAGCTCCGGGACAGGGCTTCCCGAGCAGTACTTC. Translation gives CASSSGTGLPEQYF.

The gene calls are TRBV15 and TRBJ2-5; 13 bases match TRBD2. Germline trimming cut 5 bases from V and 5 bases from J; bases unmatched to any gene: 11. The CDR3 has 17 residues. Germline V gives CDR1 LNHNV, CDR2 YYDKDF (reference sequence). The CDR3 sequence: CATSRGGTSGNSETQYF. The CDR3 DNA follows: TGTGCCACCAGCCGCGGTGGGACTAGCGGGAATTCCGAGACCCAGTACTTC.

V usage is TRBV5-1 and J usage is TRBJ2-3, with 9 bases identical to TRBD1. There are 15 residues in the CDR3. Germline loops: CDR1 SGHRS, CDR2 YFSETQ. Unmatched junction bases numbered 5, after V lost 0 bases and J lost 6 bases. CDR3 nucleotides: TGCGCCAGCAGCTTGGGGGGACAGGGAATGGATACGCAGTATTTT. Amino acid sequence: CASSLGGQGMDTQYF.

The chain couples TRBV29-1 to TRBJ1-1; D may be TRBD1 (6 bases). V shed 6 bases and J shed 3 bases, with 17 bases lying between them. Germline V gene sequence: CDR1 SQVTM, CDR2 ANQGSEA. This CDR3 region has 14 residues. For the CDR3, the DNA is TGCAGCGTCGAGCACAGGGTTTTGGACACTGAAGCTTTCTTT. Residues: CSVEHRVLDTEAFF. The variable domain in full, completed from reference TRBV29-1 and TRBJ1-1, reads SAVISQKPSRDICQRGTSLTIQCQVDSQVTMMFWYRQQPGQSLTLIATANQGSEATYESGFVIDKFPISRPNLTFSTLTVSNMSPEDSSIYLCSVEHRVLDTEAFFGQGTRLTVV.